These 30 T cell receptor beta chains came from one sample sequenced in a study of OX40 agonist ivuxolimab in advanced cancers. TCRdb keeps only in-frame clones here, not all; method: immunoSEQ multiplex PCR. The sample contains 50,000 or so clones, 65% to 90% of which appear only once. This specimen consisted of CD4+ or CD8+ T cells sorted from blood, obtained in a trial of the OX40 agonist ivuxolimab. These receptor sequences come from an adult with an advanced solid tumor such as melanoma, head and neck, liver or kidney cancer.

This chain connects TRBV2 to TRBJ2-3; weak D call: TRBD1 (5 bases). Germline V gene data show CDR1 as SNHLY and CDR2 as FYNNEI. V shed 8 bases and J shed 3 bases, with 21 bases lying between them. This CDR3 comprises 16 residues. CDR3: CASGPATTSGTDTQYF. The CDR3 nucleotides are TGTGCCAGCGGCCCCGCCACCACCTCAGGGACAGATACGCAGTATTTT.

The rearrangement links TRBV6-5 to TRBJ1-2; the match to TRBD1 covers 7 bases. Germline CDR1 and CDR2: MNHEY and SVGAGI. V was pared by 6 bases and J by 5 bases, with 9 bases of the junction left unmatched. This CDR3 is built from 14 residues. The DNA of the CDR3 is TGTGCCAGCAGCCCCAGGGGGGAAGGGTATGGCTACACCTTC. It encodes CASSPRGEGYGYTF.

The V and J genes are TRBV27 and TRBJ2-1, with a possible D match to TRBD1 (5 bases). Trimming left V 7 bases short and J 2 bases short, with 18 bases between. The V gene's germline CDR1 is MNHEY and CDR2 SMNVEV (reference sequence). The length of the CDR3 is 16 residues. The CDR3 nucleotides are TGTGCCAGCAATCGTACCCCTCAGGGCACCTACAATGAGCAGTTCTTC. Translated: CASNRTPQGTYNEQFF.

CDR3 amino acids: CASSSGNVGQSRANVLTF. The CDR3 DNA is TGTGCCAGCAGCAGTGGTAATGTAGGACAAAGTCGGGCCAACGTCCTGACTTTC. The chain carries TRBV12-1 and TRBJ2-6; the table's D gene call, TRBD1, was not cross checked with the DNA. TRBV12-1 is recorded as a pseudogene. The CDR3 length is 18 residues.

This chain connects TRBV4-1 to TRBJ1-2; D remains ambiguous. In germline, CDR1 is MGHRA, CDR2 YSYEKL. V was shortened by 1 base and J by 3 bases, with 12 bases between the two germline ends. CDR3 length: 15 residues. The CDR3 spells CASSQVAGLDYGYTF. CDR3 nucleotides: TGCGCCAGCAGCCAAGTCGCGGGATTGGACTATGGCTACACCTTC.

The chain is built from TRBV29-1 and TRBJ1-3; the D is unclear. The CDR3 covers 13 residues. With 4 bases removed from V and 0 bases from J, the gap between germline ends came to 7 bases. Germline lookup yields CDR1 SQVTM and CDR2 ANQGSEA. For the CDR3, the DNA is TGCAGCGTTGGGGCGAGCTCTGGAAACACCATATATTTT. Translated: CSVGASSGNTIYF.

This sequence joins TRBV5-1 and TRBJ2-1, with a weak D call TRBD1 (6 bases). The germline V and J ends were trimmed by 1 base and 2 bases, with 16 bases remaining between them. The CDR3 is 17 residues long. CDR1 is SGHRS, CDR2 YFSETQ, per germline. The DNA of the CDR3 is TGCGCCAGCAGCTTGAGGCCAGGGGAAAATACCTACAATGAGCAGTTCTTC. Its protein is CASSLRPGENTYNEQFF.

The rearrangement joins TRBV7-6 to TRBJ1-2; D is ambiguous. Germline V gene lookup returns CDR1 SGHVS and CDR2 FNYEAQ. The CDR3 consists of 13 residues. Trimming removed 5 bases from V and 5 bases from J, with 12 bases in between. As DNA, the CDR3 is TGTGCCAGCAGCCCATCAAGAGAGTATGGCTACACCTTC. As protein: CASSPSREYGYTF.

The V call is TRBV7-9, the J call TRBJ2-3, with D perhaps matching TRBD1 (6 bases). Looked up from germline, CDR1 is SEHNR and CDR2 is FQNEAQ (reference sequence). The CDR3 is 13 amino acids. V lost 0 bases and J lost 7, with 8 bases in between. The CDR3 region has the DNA TGTGCCAGCAGCTTAGCCAGGGGAAATACGCAGTATTTT. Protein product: CASSLARGNTQYF.

CDR3 region: CASRVASEKLFF. The CDR3, as DNA: TGTGCCAGCAGGGTAGCCTCGGAAAAACTGTTTTTT. The V and J genes are TRBV2 and TRBJ1-4; unclear D gene. Deletions cut 6 bases from V and 8 bases from J, with 10 bases between. This CDR3 region has 12 residues. Looked up from germline, CDR1 is SNHLY and CDR2 is FYNNEI.

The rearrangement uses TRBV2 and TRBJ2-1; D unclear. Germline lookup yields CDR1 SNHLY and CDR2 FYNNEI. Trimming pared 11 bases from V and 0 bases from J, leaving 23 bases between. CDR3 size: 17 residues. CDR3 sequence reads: CAHEHQLVAGSYNEQFF. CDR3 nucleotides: TGTGCCCACGAACATCAGCTGGTGGCAGGCTCCTACAATGAGCAGTTCTTC.

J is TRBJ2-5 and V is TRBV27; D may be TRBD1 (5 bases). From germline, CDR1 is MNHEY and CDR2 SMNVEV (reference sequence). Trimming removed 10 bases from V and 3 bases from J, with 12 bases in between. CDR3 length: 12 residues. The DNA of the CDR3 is TGTGCCACCAAGGGGATCGAAGAGACCCAGTACTTC. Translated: CATKGIEETQYF.

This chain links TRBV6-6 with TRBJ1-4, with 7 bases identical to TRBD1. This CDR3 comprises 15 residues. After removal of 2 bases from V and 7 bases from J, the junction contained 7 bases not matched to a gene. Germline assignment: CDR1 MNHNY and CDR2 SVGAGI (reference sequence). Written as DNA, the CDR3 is TGTGCCAGCAGTTACGCCAGACAGGGACGTGAAAAACTGTTTTTT. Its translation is CASSYARQGREKLFF.

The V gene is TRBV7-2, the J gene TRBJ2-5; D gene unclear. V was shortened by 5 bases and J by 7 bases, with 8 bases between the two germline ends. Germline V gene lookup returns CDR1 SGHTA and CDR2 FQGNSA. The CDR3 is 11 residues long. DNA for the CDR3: TGTGCCAGCAGCCCCGGCAGGACCCAGTACTTC. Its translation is CASSPGRTQYF.

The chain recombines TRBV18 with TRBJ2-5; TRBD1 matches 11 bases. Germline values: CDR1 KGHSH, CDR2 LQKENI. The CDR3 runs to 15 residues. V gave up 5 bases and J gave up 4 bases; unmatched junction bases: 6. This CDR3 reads CASSKGQGAGETQYF. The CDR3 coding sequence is TGTGCCAGCTCAAAAGGACAGGGGGCCGGAGAGACCCAGTACTTC.

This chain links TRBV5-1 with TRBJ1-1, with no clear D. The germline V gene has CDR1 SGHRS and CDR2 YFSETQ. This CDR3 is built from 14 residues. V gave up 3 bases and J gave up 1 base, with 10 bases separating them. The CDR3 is CASSYDLTNTEAFF. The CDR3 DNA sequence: TGCGCCAGCAGCTATGACTTGACGAACACTGAAGCTTTCTTT.

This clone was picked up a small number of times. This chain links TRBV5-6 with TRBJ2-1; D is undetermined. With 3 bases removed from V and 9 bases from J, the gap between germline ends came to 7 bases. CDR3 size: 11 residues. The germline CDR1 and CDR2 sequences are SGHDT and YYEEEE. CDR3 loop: CASSSRSEQFF. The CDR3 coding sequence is TGTGCCAGCAGCTCTAGGAGTGAGCAGTTCTTC.

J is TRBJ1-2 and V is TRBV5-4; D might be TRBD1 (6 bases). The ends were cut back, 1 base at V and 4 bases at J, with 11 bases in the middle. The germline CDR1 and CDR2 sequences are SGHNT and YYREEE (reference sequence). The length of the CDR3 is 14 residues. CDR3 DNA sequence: TGTGCCAGCAGCTTGTTTTTGGACAGCTATGGCTACACCTTC. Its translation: CASSLFLDSYGYTF.

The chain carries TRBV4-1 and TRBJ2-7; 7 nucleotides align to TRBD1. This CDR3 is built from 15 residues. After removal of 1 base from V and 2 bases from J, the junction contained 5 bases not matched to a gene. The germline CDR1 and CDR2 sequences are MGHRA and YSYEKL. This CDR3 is CASSQVQGETYEQYF. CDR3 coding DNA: TGCGCCAGCAGCCAAGTGCAGGGGGAGACCTACGAGCAGTACTTC.

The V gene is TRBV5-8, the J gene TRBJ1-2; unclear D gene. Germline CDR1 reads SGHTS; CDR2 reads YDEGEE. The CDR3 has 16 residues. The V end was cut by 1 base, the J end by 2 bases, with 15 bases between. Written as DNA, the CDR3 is TGTGCCAGCAGCTTGACTCCGGGTCAAACGAACTATGGCTACACCTTC. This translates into CASSLTPGQTNYGYTF.

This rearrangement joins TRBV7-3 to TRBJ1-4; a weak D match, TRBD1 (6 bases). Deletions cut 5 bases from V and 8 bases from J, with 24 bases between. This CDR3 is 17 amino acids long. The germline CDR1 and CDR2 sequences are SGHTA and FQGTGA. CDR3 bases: TGTGCCAGCAGCCCATACAGGGTGCCCCCCCCAGGGGAAAAACTGTTTTTT. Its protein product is CASSPYRVPPPGEKLFF.

The CDR3 region has the DNA TGTGCCAGCAGTCCTAGCGGGAGGGCCGCAGAGACCCAGTACTTC. Its translation: CASSPSGRAAETQYF. This chain uses TRBV2 with TRBJ2-5; 12 bases are shared with TRBD2. Germline lookup yields CDR1 SNHLY and CDR2 FYNNEI. V was clipped by 5 bases and J by 4 bases; unmatched bases: 5. CDR3 length equals 15 residues.

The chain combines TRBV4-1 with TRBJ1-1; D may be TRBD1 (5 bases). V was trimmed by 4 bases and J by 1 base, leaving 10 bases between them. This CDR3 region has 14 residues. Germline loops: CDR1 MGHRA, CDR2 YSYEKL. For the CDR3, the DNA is TGCGCCAGCAGCCCTAAAACAGGGAACACTGAAGCTTTCTTT. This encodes CASSPKTGNTEAFF.

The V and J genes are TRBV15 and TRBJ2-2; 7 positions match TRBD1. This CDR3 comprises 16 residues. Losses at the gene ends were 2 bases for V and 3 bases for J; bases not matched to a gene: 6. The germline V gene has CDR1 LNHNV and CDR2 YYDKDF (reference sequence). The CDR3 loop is CATSRPGGIDTGELFF. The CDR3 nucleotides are TGTGCCACCAGCAGACCAGGGGGTATCGACACCGGGGAGCTGTTTTTT.

CDR3 bases: TGTGCCAGCAGCTTAGGCTCCACAGTGGGGACAGGTAGCTCCTACGAGCAGTACTTC. Amino acids: CASSLGSTVGTGSSYEQYF. This chain connects TRBV7-6 to TRBJ2-7, with 8 positions matching TRBD1. This CDR3 region has 19 residues. In germline, CDR1 is SGHVS, CDR2 FNYEAQ. Trimming at V came to 1 base and at J to 0 bases, leaving 14 bases not matched to a gene.

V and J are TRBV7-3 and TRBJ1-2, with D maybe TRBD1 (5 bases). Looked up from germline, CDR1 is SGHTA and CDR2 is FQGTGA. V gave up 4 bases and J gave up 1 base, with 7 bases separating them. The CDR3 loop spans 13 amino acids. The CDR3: CASSSDNNYGYTF. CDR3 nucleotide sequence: TGTGCCAGCAGCTCGGACAATAACTATGGCTACACCTTC. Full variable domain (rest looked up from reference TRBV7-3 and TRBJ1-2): GAGVSQTPSNKVTEKGKYVELRCDPISGHTALYWYRQSLGQGPEFLIYFQGTGAADDSGLPNDRFFAVRPEGSVSTLKIQRTERGDSAVYLCASSSDNNYGYTFGSGTRLTVV.

CDR3 nucleotide sequence: TGTGCCAGTACCGGACGGAGCTCCTACAATGAGCAGTTCTTC. This encodes CASTGRSSYNEQFF. The genes are TRBV19 and TRBJ2-1, with D uncertain. V lost 7 bases and J 0 bases, leaving 10 bases between the germline ends. The CDR3 spans 14 residues. Germline loops: CDR1 LNHDA, CDR2 SQIVND (reference sequence).

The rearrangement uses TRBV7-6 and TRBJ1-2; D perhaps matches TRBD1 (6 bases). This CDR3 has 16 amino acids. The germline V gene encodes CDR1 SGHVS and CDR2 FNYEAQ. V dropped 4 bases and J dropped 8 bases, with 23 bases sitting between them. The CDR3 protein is CASSSTMGGTSKGYTF. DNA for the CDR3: TGTGCCAGCAGCTCCACGATGGGGGGGACATCGAAAGGCTACACCTTC.

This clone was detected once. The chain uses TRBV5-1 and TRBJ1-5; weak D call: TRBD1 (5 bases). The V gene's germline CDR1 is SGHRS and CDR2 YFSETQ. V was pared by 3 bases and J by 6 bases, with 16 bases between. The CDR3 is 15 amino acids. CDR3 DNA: TGCGCCAGCAGCTCTTCCGGGCAGGGTGGTCAGCCCCAGCATTTT. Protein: CASSSSGQGGQPQHF. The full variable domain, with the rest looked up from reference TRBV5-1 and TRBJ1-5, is KAGVTQTPRYLIKTRGQQVTLSCSPISGHRSVSWYQQTPGQGLQFLFEYFSETQRNKGNFPGRFSGRQFSNSRSEMNVSTLELGDSALYLCASSSSGQGGQPQHFGDGTRLSIL.

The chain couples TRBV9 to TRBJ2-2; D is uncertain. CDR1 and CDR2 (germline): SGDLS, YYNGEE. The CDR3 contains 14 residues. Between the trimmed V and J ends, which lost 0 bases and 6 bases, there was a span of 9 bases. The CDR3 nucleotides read TGTGCCAGCAGCGTAGTCAGTCAGGCCGGGGAGCTGTTTTTT. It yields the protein CASSVVSQAGELFF.